The rows below give T cell receptor beta chains drawn from one sample of a study of blood T cells in healthy people across ages. TCRdb analysed the 5' RACE reads with MiXCR anew, one entry per CDR3 protein. The sample lists roughly 500,000 distinct CDR3 sequences; around 24% were seen once. These sequences were also reported in another study, on T cells of mothers and their children.

The specimen was blood. The origin of the receptors is a boy aged 5-17 years in good health. Each CDR3 is given with its conserved first and last residue. The D gene is left open where the match is weak. Not all rows give a size; the values are once, few, many and, for expanded clones, a class.

>.|TRBV5-1|TRBJ1-2|.
CASSLTASSSYGYTF
TGCGCCAGCAGCTTGACGGCAAGTAGTTCCTATGGCTACACCTTC
>few|TRBV5-1|TRBJ2-7|.
CASSLSIFMRGGEQYF
TGCGCCAGCAGCTTGTCGATTTTTATGAGGGGTGGCGAGCAGTACTTC
>.|TRBV4-2|TRBJ1-4|.
CASSQEPARANEKLFF
TGTGCCAGCAGCCAAGAACCCGCCAGGGCTAATGAAAAACTGTTTTTT
>few|TRBV20-1|TRBJ1-1|.
CSARDPPEENTEAFF
TGCAGTGCTAGAGATCCCCCGGAAGAGAACACTGAAGCTTTCTTT
>.|TRBV4-1|TRBJ2-3|TRBD1
CASSQGTGGPDTQYF
TGCGCCAGCAGCCAAGGGACAGGTGGACCAGATACGCAGTATTTT
>.|TRBV7-9|TRBJ1-5|.
CASSLGFQPQHF
TGTGCCAGCAGCTTAGGGTTTCAGCCCCAGCATTTT
>.|TRBV7-9|TRBJ2-1|TRBD1
CANSLVQGNAEQFF
TGTGCCAACAGCTTAGTACAGGGGAATGCTGAGCAGTTCTTC
>.|TRBV27|TRBJ2-7|TRBD1
CASSSGQDYEQYF
TGTGCCAGCAGTTCGGGACAGGACTACGAGCAGTACTTC
>many|TRBV4-3|TRBJ1-1|.
CASSQDAALNTEAFF
TGCGCCAGCAGCCAGGACGCGGCGCTGAACACTGAAGCTTTCTTT
>.|TRBV6-5|TRBJ1-1|.
CASSPRGIDTEAFF
TGTGCCAGCAGTCCCCGAGGCATTGACACTGAAGCTTTCTTT
>few|TRBV6-4|TRBJ2-1|.
CASSDSGGPFEEQFF
TGTGCCAGCAGTGACTCGGGGGGCCCCTTCGAAGAGCAGTTCTTC
>.|TRBV25-1|TRBJ1-2|.
CASSEYGVYGYTF
TGTGCCAGCAGTGAATATGGGGTCTATGGCTACACCTTC
>few|TRBV2|TRBJ1-1|.
CASSVDIQTEAFF
TGTGCCAGCAGTGTCGACATCCAGACTGAAGCTTTCTTT
>few|TRBV20-1|TRBJ1-4|TRBD1
CSAPTLTGTNEKLFF
TGCAGTGCACCCACCCTGACAGGGACCAATGAAAAACTGTTTTTT
>few|TRBV12-3/TRBV12-4|TRBJ2-3|TRBD2
CASSPLAGDYGTDTQYF
TGTGCCAGCAGTCCCCTGGCGGGAGACTACGGCACAGATACGCAGTATTTT
>few|TRBV18|TRBJ2-1|.
CASSPVLTGEGEQFF
TGTGCCAGCTCACCCGTACTGACAGGGGAGGGTGAGCAGTTCTTC
>few|TRBV11-2|TRBJ2-5|.
CASSLTAGSRETQYF
TGTGCCAGCAGCTTAACTGCAGGGAGTCGTGAGACCCAGTACTTC
>few|TRBV7-2|TRBJ2-7|TRBD1
CASSPGTGVEQYF
TGTGCCAGCAGCCCTGGGACAGGGGTCGAGCAGTACTTC
>few|TRBV2|TRBJ2-1|TRBD1
CASSDFSAGGNEQFF
TGTGCCAGCAGTGATTTTTCGGCAGGGGGCAATGAGCAGTTCTTC
>few|TRBV20-1|TRBJ2-5|TRBD2
CSARVRREGQETQYF
TGCAGTGCTAGAGTCCGGCGGGAGGGTCAAGAGACCCAGTACTTC
>few|TRBV6-2/TRBV6-3|TRBJ2-7|TRBD1
CASRKPGQGAHEQYF
TGTGCCAGCAGAAAACCGGGACAGGGGGCCCACGAGCAGTACTTC
>.|TRBV28|TRBJ1-2|.
CASSLTQGYGYTF
TGTGCCAGCAGTTTAACACAGGGTTATGGCTACACCTTC
>.|TRBV7-8|TRBJ2-7|.
CASSLGNVQYF
TGTGCCAGCAGCCTGGGGAACGTGCAGTACTTC
>few|TRBV28|TRBJ2-5|.
CASSLVNLGETQYF
TGTGCCAGCAGTTTAGTGAACTTAGGGGAGACCCAGTACTTC
>.|TRBV20-1|TRBJ2-1|.
CSAILPGLIYNEQFF
TGCAGTGCTATACTACCGGGACTCATCTACAATGAGCAGTTCTTC
>.|TRBV12-3/TRBV12-4|TRBJ2-7|TRBD1
CASSLGPGQWEYF
TGTGCCAGCAGTTTGGGCCCGGGACAGTGGGAGTACTTC
>.|TRBV4-3|TRBJ2-5|TRBD1
CASSQDEGADETQYF
TGCGCCAGCAGCCAAGATGAGGGGGCAGACGAGACCCAGTACTTC
>few|TRBV5-1|TRBJ2-5|.
CASGPPRGQETQYF
TGCGCCAGCGGCCCCCCCAGGGGCCAAGAGACCCAGTACTTC
>few|TRBV7-8|TRBJ2-3|TRBD2
CASSYYSAGGADTQYF
TGTGCCAGCAGCTATTACTCAGCGGGAGGCGCAGATACGCAGTATTTT
>few|TRBV5-5|TRBJ1-6|.
CASSSPTGQNSPLHF
TGTGCCAGCAGCTCCCCAACAGGGCAGAATTCACCCCTCCACTTT
>.|TRBV3-1|TRBJ1-1|.
CASSPPPLGEKAFF
TGTGCCAGCAGCCCACCGCCCCTCGGGGAAAAAGCTTTCTTT